This T cell receptor (beta chain) was documented in a study of T cell changes during pregnancy in multiple sclerosis (dated by TCRdb to between 2017 and 2020). Regarding the research as a whole: In women with multiple sclerosis, the researchers looked at how the T cell repertoire shifted as pregnancy progressed.

As to this clone: Its antigen is currently not known. There are no base qualities to consult, and no much larger clone falls within one base.

Receptors were amplified or captured by the immunoSEQ multiplex PCR assay. TCRdb carries this immuneACCESS record with in-frame sequences only. Its versions omit some clonotypes, under half of them owing to an unresolved V gene in the studies checked, with the rest unexplained. For this sample the table gives 90,000 or so clones, of which less than 95% were detected only once. About 0.91% of the sample comes from the top ten. The sample here was peripheral blood, taken before pregnancy. The receptor comes from a female donor with multiple sclerosis, enrolled in a pregnancy study.

The DNA sequence follows: TGTGCCAGCAGGGAGAACCCGCGAGGCACCGGGGAGCTGTTTTTT. Its amino acids are CASRENPRGTGELFF. The rearranged chain carries TRBV27 and TRBJ2-2; no D segment can be confidently identified. The cysteine opens and the phenylalanine closes a CDR3 of 15 amino acids. Solely the CDR3 DNA is kept, with 45 bases framed from the first base. From a lookup of the germline V gene (reference sequence), CDR1 and CDR2 are MNHEY and SMNVEV. V gives up 6 bases and J gives up 4 bases, and the segment between their germline ends measures 15 bases.